These 15 T cell receptor beta chains were sequenced from one sample in a study of shared clonotypes between healthy human individuals. Here immunoSEQ multiplex PCR was the method, and the copy in TCRdb shows in-frame clones only, minus some. The data show fewer than 1.8 million clones, around 98.5% seen once. Sequencing was done on a sample of naive CD4+ T cells sorted from blood. Stated subset: CD45RA+ positively selected. The receptor source for this set is a man aged 25-45 years in good health.

The rearrangement links TRBV5-4 to TRBJ2-3; 7 positions match TRBD2. V shed 4 bases and J 2 bases; nucleotides not matched to a gene: 7. The germline CDR1 and CDR2 sequences are SGHNT and YYREEE (reference sequence). The CDR3 consists of 15 residues. CDR3 DNA sequence: TGTGCCAGCAGCCATAAAGCGGGACCCACAGATACGCAGTATTTT. This codes for CASSHKAGPTDTQYF.

This chain links TRBV9 with TRBJ2-2; 15 nucleotides line up with TRBD2. Germline-derived CDR1 and CDR2 are SGDLS and YYNGEE. This CDR3 has 19 amino acids. The trim removed 3 bases at V and 0 bases at J, leaving 6 bases unmatched. CDR3 sequence reads: CASSARGLAGGTNTGELFF. The CDR3, as DNA: TGTGCCAGCAGCGCTAGAGGACTAGCGGGAGGGACGAACACCGGGGAGCTGTTTTTT.

In its sample, this clone was seen once. V usage is TRBV30 and J usage is TRBJ2-3; TRBD2 agrees at 7 bases. The CDR3 totals 16 residues. J gave up 2 bases and V 0 bases, and 8 bases lay outside the gene matches. CDR1 is GTSNPN and CDR2 is SVGIG in the germline V gene (reference sequence). CDR3 DNA sequence: TGTGCCTGGAGTGTAGGCGTTAGCGGGCCCACAGATACGCAGTATTTT. Amino acids: CAWSVGVSGPTDTQYF. Filled out from reference TRBV30 and TRBJ2-3, the complete variable domain reads SQTIHQWPATLVQPVGSPLSLECTVEGTSNPNLYWYRQAAGRGLQLLFYSVGIGQISSEVPQNLSASRPQDRQFILSSKKLLLSDSGFYLCAWSVGVSGPTDTQYFGPGTRLTVL.

This chain connects TRBV10-1 to TRBJ2-1; D perhaps matches TRBD2 (5 bases). The germline gives CDR1 WNHNN, CDR2 SYGVQD (reference sequence). This CDR3 spans 13 amino acids. Trimming took off 8 bases at V and 7 bases at J, with 15 bases between the two ends. This CDR3 is CASSELEVNEQFF. As DNA, the CDR3 is TGCGCCAGCTCTGAACTAGAGGTAAATGAGCAGTTCTTC.

This chain links TRBV25-1 with TRBJ2-3; TRBD1 matches at 8 bases. The V gene end was trimmed by 4 bases and the J gene end by 5 bases; junction bases not matched to a gene: 8. The CDR3 spans 15 residues. Germline values: CDR1 MGHDK, CDR2 SYGVNS. The CDR3: CASSGPGQVVDTQYF. The CDR3 region has the DNA TGTGCCAGCAGTGGACCGGGACAGGTCGTAGATACGCAGTATTTT.

The chain's CDR3 is CASSGEEGQPQHF. The CDR3 DNA is TGTGCCAGCAGTGGGGAGGAGGGTCAGCCCCAGCATTTT. The rearrangement joins TRBV6-4 to TRBJ1-5, with no clear D. Germline CDR1 is MRHNA and CDR2 is SNTAGT. With 4 bases removed from V and 6 bases from J, the gap between germline ends came to 10 bases. This CDR3 has 13 amino acids.

V usage is TRBV5-1 and J usage is TRBJ2-5; a possible D gene is TRBD2 (7 bases). Germline V gene sequence: CDR1 SGHRS, CDR2 YFSETQ. V lost 0 bases and J 5 bases, leaving 26 bases between the germline ends. This CDR3 region has 19 residues. The DNA of the CDR3 is TGCGCCAGCAGCTTGGGCCTAAGGGGGGGCGCAGAGTACCGGGAGACCCAGTACTTC. Its protein is CASSLGLRGGAEYRETQYF.

The rearrangement uses TRBV7-2 and TRBJ1-2; the D is unclear. The germline CDR1 and CDR2 sequences are SGHTA and FQGNSA. CDR3 length equals 13 residues. Trimming took 5 bases from V and 7 from J, leaving 14 bases between them. The chain's CDR3 is CASSQTYLVGYTF. CDR3 nucleotide sequence: TGTGCCAGCAGCCAGACGTACTTGGTTGGCTACACCTTC.

The CDR3 DNA is TGTGCCAGCAGCTTGACTAGGGCCTCAGAGACCCAGTACTTC. Translation gives CASSLTRASETQYF. This rearrangement joins TRBV7-2 to TRBJ2-5, with D perhaps TRBD2 (6 bases). Germline V gene data show CDR1 as SGHTA and CDR2 as FQGNSA. The CDR3 spans 14 residues. Trimming shortened V by 3 bases and J by 4 bases, and 12 bases separated the two germline ends.

For this clone: Additional DNA sequences in this sample encode the identical CDR3. The CDR3 DNA is TGTGCCAGCTCACCGCAGGGGGCGGGACAGCCCCAGCATTTT. As protein: CASSPQGAGQPQHF. V usage is TRBV18 and J usage is TRBJ1-5; TRBD1 matches 8 bases. Unmatched junction bases numbered 5, after V lost 3 bases and J lost 7 bases. The CDR3 has 14 residues. Germline CDR1 KGHSH, CDR2 LQKENI. The complete variable domain, with remaining parts taken from reference TRBV18 and TRBJ1-5, reads NAGVMQNPRHLVRRRGQEARLRCSPMKGHSHVYWYRQLPEEGLKFMVYLQKENIIDESGMPKERFSAEFPKEGPSILRIQQVVRGDSAAYFCASSPQGAGQPQHFGDGTRLSIL.

Comments on this clone: The sample holds other DNA sequences that translate to the same CDR3. The chain links TRBV18 to TRBJ2-7; possibly TRBD1 for D (6 bases). V gave up 6 bases and J gave up 5 bases, with 11 bases separating them. The CDR3 has 12 residues. Germline values: CDR1 KGHSH, CDR2 LQKENI. CDR3 residues: CASSPNRDEQYF. CDR3 DNA: TGTGCCAGCTCCCCGAACAGGGACGAGCAGTACTTC.

The chain joins TRBV18 to TRBJ1-1; 10 positions agree with TRBD1. The trim removed 5 bases at V and 7 bases at J, leaving 7 bases unmatched. Per germline, CDR1 KGHSH and CDR2 LQKENI. This CDR3 is 14 amino acids long. CDR3 nucleotide sequence: TGTGCCAGCTCAGACGACAGGGGGCGTAATGAAGCTTTCTTT. It encodes CASSDDRGRNEAFF.

In DNA form, the CDR3 reads TGTGCCAGCAGTCTTAGCGGGATTCACCAGTACCAAGAGACCCAGTACTTC. This codes for CASSLSGIHQYQETQYF. The rearrangement uses TRBV9 and TRBJ2-5; 8 bases fit TRBD2. This CDR3 region has 17 residues. Germline trimming cut 5 bases from V and 0 bases from J; bases unmatched to any gene: 12. Germline V gene data show CDR1 as SGDLS and CDR2 as YYNGEE.

The rearrangement uses TRBV28 and TRBJ1-1, with no clear D. CDR1 is MDHEN and CDR2 is SYDVKM in the germline V gene. Trimming removed 4 bases from V and 1 base from J, with 10 bases in between. This CDR3 spans 14 amino acids. CDR3 DNA: TGTGCCAGCAGTTCGGGAGCCCAGAACACTGAAGCTTTCTTT. It is translated as CASSSGAQNTEAFF.

This chain uses TRBV5-8 with TRBJ1-4; maybe TRBD1 (5 bases). CDR1 is SGHTS and CDR2 is YDEGEE in the germline V gene. The CDR3 is 15 amino acids. Trimming pared 3 bases from V and 3 bases from J, leaving 12 bases between. The CDR3 sequence: CASSSGIGSNEKLFF. The CDR3 nucleotides read TGTGCCAGCAGCTCAGGGATCGGGTCTAATGAAAAACTGTTTTTT.